Below, 26 T cell receptor beta chains from the same sample are listed, as sequenced in a study of cytomegalovirus exposure and HLA in healthy donors. The PCR used 60 Vbeta and 13 Jbeta primers. Generated by immunoSEQ multiplex PCR, the TCRdb table keeps only in-frame clones and is missing some. The sample yields some 150,000 clones, approximately 84% seen once. Sequenced input: PBMCs. The receptors come from a woman in her thirties or forties in good health and CMV-seronegative.

Here the CDR3 reads CASSVGDWRETQYF. Written as DNA, the CDR3 is TGTGCCAGCAGTGTGGGGGACTGGCGAGAGACCCAGTACTTC. This chain uses TRBV6-1 with TRBJ2-5, with D possibly being TRBD2 (6 bases). CDR3 length: 14 residues. Trimming shortened V by 4 bases and J by 4 bases, and 13 bases separated the two germline ends. Per the germline V gene, CDR1 is MNHNS and CDR2 is SASEGT.

This clone was seen more than once but under ten times. The chain joins TRBV4-3 to TRBJ2-1; D is perhaps TRBD2 (5 bases). The germline V and J ends were trimmed by 3 bases and 1 base, with 10 bases remaining between them. This CDR3 comprises 15 residues. Germline V lookup: CDR1 LGHNA, CDR2 YSLEER. The CDR3 sequence is CASSQSTNSYNEQFF. CDR3 DNA sequence: TGCGCCAGCAGCCAGTCGACTAATTCCTACAATGAGCAGTTCTTC.

The chain couples TRBV7-6 to TRBJ2-5; D is ambiguous. Germline V lookup: CDR1 SGHVS, CDR2 FNYEAQ. The CDR3 runs to 12 residues. V lost 4 bases, J lost 1 base, and 4 bases lay in between. The CDR3 nucleotides read TGTGCCAGCAGCTCCTCCCAAGAGACCCAGTACTTC. This encodes CASSSSQETQYF. Looking up the rest from reference TRBV7-6 and TRBJ2-5 gives the full variable domain: GAGVSQSPRYKVTKRGQDVALRCDPISGHVSLYWYRQALGQGPEFLTYFNYEAQQDKSGLPNDRFSAERPEGSISTLTIQRTEQRDSAMYRCASSSSQETQYFGPGTRLLVL.

The V gene is TRBV7-9, the J gene TRBJ2-5; D is possibly TRBD2 (7 bases). The germline V gene has CDR1 SEHNR and CDR2 FQNEAQ (reference sequence). With 3 bases removed from V and 2 bases from J, the gap between germline ends came to 13 bases. The CDR3 totals 15 residues. CDR3 DNA sequence: TGTGCCAGCAGCTTTAGCGGGCAGGGGCAAGAGACCCAGTACTTC. It translates to CASSFSGQGQETQYF.

This clone was counted only a few times. The rearrangement joins TRBV7-3 to TRBJ2-3, with TRBD2 as a possible D gene (5 bases). The CDR3 is 16 residues long. Per the germline V gene, CDR1 is SGHTA and CDR2 is FQGTGA. V lost 1 base and J lost 3, with 14 bases in between. The CDR3 DNA sequence: TGTGCCAGCAGCTTAAATGGGCGAGGGATGACAGATACGCAGTATTTT. Translating gives CASSLNGRGMTDTQYF.

The rearrangement links TRBV4-2 to TRBJ2-5; 9 nucleotides line up with TRBD2. The J call is doubtful: the DNA matches TRBJ2-7 better. The length of the CDR3 is 15 residues. CDR1 and CDR2 (germline): LGHNA, YNFKEQ. The CDR3, as DNA: TGTGCCAGCAGCCAAGGGGGACTAGCCTACTACGAGCAGTACTTC. This gives the protein CASSQGGLAYYEQYF.

This chain connects TRBV28 to TRBJ1-5; D is ambiguous. The germline gives CDR1 MDHEN, CDR2 SYDVKM. V gave up 1 base and J gave up 8 bases, with 18 bases separating them. This CDR3 is built from 16 residues. CDR3 sequence: CASSLSSTGSIKPQHF. In nucleotides, the CDR3 is TGTGCCAGCAGTTTATCCAGCACGGGAAGTATCAAGCCCCAGCATTTT.

The J gene is TRBJ1-5, the V gene TRBV28; 8 bases map to TRBD1. The trim removed 2 bases at V and 5 bases at J, leaving 8 bases unmatched. Germline loops: CDR1 MDHEN, CDR2 SYDVKM. There are 16 residues in the CDR3. The CDR3, as DNA: TGTGCCAGCAGTTTACCTTCCGGGACAGGTTATCAGCCCCAGCATTTT. Its translation is CASSLPSGTGYQPQHF.

The chain recombines TRBV15 with TRBJ2-1; a weak D match, TRBD2 (6 bases). The CDR3 extends over 12 amino acids. V was clipped by 5 bases and J by 7 bases, with 9 bases between them. CDR1 is LNHNV, CDR2 YYDKDF, per germline (reference sequence). The CDR3 nucleotides read TGTGCCACCAGCTGGAGCGGGAATGAGCAGTTCTTC. Its translation is CATSWSGNEQFF.

Notes on this clone: Sequence at one end of the junction differs from germline and may be a read error. This chain links TRBV4-3 with TRBJ2-5, with 9 bases identical to TRBD2. Germline V CDR1 and CDR2: LGHNA, YSLEER. The CDR3 covers 16 residues. In DNA form, the CDR3 reads TGCGCCAGCAGCCAAGATCCGGCAGTAGCGGGAGAGGCCCAGTACTTC. Residues: CASSQDPAVAGEAQYF.

This chain connects TRBV4-2 to TRBJ1-3; 8 nucleotides match TRBD1. Looked up from germline, CDR1 is LGHNA and CDR2 is YNFKEQ. This CDR3 comprises 14 residues. V shed 4 bases, J shed 7 bases, and the junction held 6 bases outside the gene matches. CDR3 sequence reads: CASSLQGAWNTIYF. The CDR3 DNA reads TGTGCCAGCAGCCTCCAGGGGGCCTGGAACACCATATATTTT.

The chain uses TRBV6-1 and TRBJ2-7, with 8 bases matching TRBD1. V was pared by 6 bases and J by 1 base, with 8 bases of the junction left unmatched. The CDR3 consists of 15 residues. In germline, CDR1 is MNHNS, CDR2 SASEGT. The CDR3 nucleotides read TGTGCCAGCAGATTGGACAGGGACCTTTCCTACGAGCAGTACTTC. Residues: CASRLDRDLSYEQYF.

The chain joins TRBV11-2 to TRBJ2-7, with no clear D. Germline CDR1 is SGHAT and CDR2 is FQNNGV. Trimming shortened V by 5 bases and J by 5 bases, and 13 bases separated the two germline ends. The CDR3 totals 13 residues. CDR3 protein: CASSRRVIHEQYF. CDR3 bases: TGTGCCAGCAGCCGTAGAGTGATCCACGAGCAGTACTTC.

This clone was seen a single time. The chain employs TRBV7-8 and TRBJ2-1; a weak D match, TRBD2 (5 bases). This CDR3 is built from 14 residues. The V end lost 6 bases, the J end lost 4 bases, and 13 bases lay between the germline ends. The V gene's germline CDR1 is SGHVS and CDR2 FQNEAQ. CDR3 coding DNA: TGTGCCAGCAGTTCCCAGCGGACGTACAATGAGCAGTTCTTC. It is translated as CASSSQRTYNEQFF.

The chain couples TRBV6-4 to TRBJ2-3; 13 bases map to TRBD2. With 5 bases clipped from V and 4 bases from J, the junction kept 6 bases outside the gene matches. CDR1 and CDR2 (germline): MRHNA, SNTAGT. This CDR3 spans 16 amino acids. The CDR3 sequence is CASSSRTSGSADTQYF. The CDR3 DNA sequence: TGTGCCAGCAGTTCCCGGACTAGCGGGAGTGCAGATACGCAGTATTTT.

V gene TRBV6-5 combines with J gene TRBJ1-4; TRBD1 might be the D (6 bases). The CDR3 spans 16 residues. Germline CDR1 reads MNHEY; CDR2 reads SVGAGI. Deletions cut 4 bases from V and 4 bases from J, with 16 bases between. The CDR3 bases are TGTGCCAGCAGTTCCGTCCGGACAGCGTTTAATGAAAAACTGTTTTTT. Residues: CASSSVRTAFNEKLFF.

V is TRBV5-6 and J is TRBJ2-3; 9 bases line up with TRBD2. Trimming at V came to 2 bases and at J to 6 bases, leaving 4 bases not matched to a gene. The CDR3 covers 14 residues. Per germline, CDR1 SGHDT and CDR2 YYEEEE. The CDR3: CASSLLAGEDTQYF. The CDR3, as DNA: TGTGCCAGCAGCTTACTAGCGGGTGAGGATACGCAGTATTTT.

The V gene is TRBV28, the J gene TRBJ1-5; the match to TRBD1 covers 7 bases. Germline assignment: CDR1 MDHEN and CDR2 SYDVKM. J lost 3 bases, V lost 7 bases, and 6 bases had no gene match. This CDR3 region has 14 residues. The CDR3 DNA reads TGTGCCAGCACCCCAGACAGGGTCAATCAGCCCCAGCATTTT. Encoded protein: CASTPDRVNQPQHF.

The V gene is TRBV27, the J gene TRBJ2-7, with D perhaps matching TRBD2 (6 bases). Trimming removed 6 bases from V and 3 bases from J, with 12 bases in between. Germline V lookup: CDR1 MNHEY, CDR2 SMNVEV (reference sequence). The CDR3 is made up of 13 amino acids. CDR3 DNA sequence: TGTGCCAGCAGCCCAATTAGCGGCTACGAGCAGTACTTC. Residues: CASSPISGYEQYF.

CDR3 protein: CASNLNPKNEQFF. CDR3 bases: TGTGCCAGCAACCTAAATCCCAAAAATGAGCAGTTCTTC. The chain carries TRBV7-6 and TRBJ2-1; D gene ambiguous. Germline loops: CDR1 SGHVS, CDR2 FNYEAQ. With 7 bases removed from V and 7 bases from J, the gap between germline ends came to 14 bases. This CDR3 has 13 residues.

This chain uses TRBV25-1 with TRBJ1-1; 7 nucleotides match TRBD1. CDR3 length: 15 amino acids. The V gene end was trimmed by 2 bases and the J gene end by 3 bases; junction bases not matched to a gene: 6. Per the germline V gene, CDR1 is MGHDK and CDR2 is SYGVNS. CDR3 in amino acids: CASSEQGGYYTEAFF. The CDR3 bases are TGTGCCAGCAGTGAACAGGGGGGATATTACACTGAAGCTTTCTTT.

The chain is built from TRBV10-1 and TRBJ2-5; perhaps TRBD1 as D (6 bases). The DNA end is more similar to TRBJ2-7, so the J call may be wrong. The CDR3 sequence is 14 residues long. Per germline, CDR1 WNHNN and CDR2 SYGVQD (reference sequence). In nucleotides, the CDR3 is TGCGCCAGCAGGGGCCCAGGGGTGTCCTACGAGCAGTACTTC. Residues: CASRGPGVSYEQYF.

V and J are TRBV7-3 and TRBJ2-2, with a tentative D call TRBD2 (6 bases). Trimming took 2 bases from V and 1 from J, leaving 8 bases between them. This CDR3 has 15 residues. Germline CDR1 is SGHTA and CDR2 is FQGTGA. The CDR3 region has the DNA TGTGCCAGCAGCTTACTGCGGGAGAACACCGGGGAGCTGTTTTTT. Translating it yields CASSLLRENTGELFF.

This clone was seen once. The chain has TRBV10-3 and TRBJ1-5; D is uncertain. The CDR3 covers 13 residues. Germline CDR1 and CDR2: ENHRY and SYGVKD. Trimming stripped 11 bases from V and 1 base from J, with 12 bases between. The DNA of the CDR3 is TGTGCCGCCAGCACGGAGAGCAATCAGCCCCAGCATTTT. This sequence encodes CAASTESNQPQHF.

The sample holds one count of this clone. The chain has TRBV7-8 and TRBJ1-4; TRBD1 is a possible D gene (5 bases). From germline, CDR1 is SGHVS and CDR2 FQNEAQ. CDR3 length: 15 residues. V gave up 5 bases and J gave up 5 bases, with 15 bases separating them. In nucleotides, the CDR3 is TGTGCCAGCAGCCCGGGCCCAGGGAAGAATGAAAAACTGTTTTTT. Translated, it gives CASSPGPGKNEKLFF. The whole variable domain, filled in from reference TRBV7-8 and TRBJ1-4, reads GAGVSQSPRYKVAKRGQDVALRCDPISGHVSLFWYQQALGQGPEFLTYFQNEAQLDKSGLPSDRFFAERPEGSVSTLKIQRTQQEDSAVYLCASSPGPGKNEKLFFGSGTQLSVL.

The chain is built from TRBV19 and TRBJ2-7, with D perhaps TRBD2 (5 bases). This CDR3 region has 13 residues. Per germline, CDR1 LNHDA and CDR2 SQIVND (reference sequence). V gave up 3 bases and J gave up 2 bases, with 8 bases separating them. In DNA, the CDR3 is TGTGCCAGTAGTATCCTCGGGACCTACGAGCAGTACTTC. The encoded protein is CASSILGTYEQYF.